This T cell receptor (beta chain) emerged from a study of CD8 T cells in ankylosing spondylitis. General study findings and limits: Clones tied to disease were said to be significantly enriched in matched ankylosing spondylitis synovial fluid. Characteristic of ankylosing spondylitis blood, it appeared, was a TCR beta motif comprising several highly homologous variants.

Preparation of TCR beta libraries was done by quantitative 5'-RACE with molecular barcodes. TCRdb passed the 5' RACE reads through MiXCR, listing each CDR3 protein once. The sample holds under 150,000 distinct CDR3 sequences; 12% to 15% are singletons and the top ten take 2.5% to 3.5%. On this clonotype: The antigen remains undetermined.

Sequencing was carried out using blood, either unsorted or a sorted T cell fraction (not recorded which). The sequence came from a female donor with ankylosing spondylitis or in good health (not recorded which).

The chain's CDR3 is CASSGEWGRGGYNEQFF. The DNA for the CDR3 is TGTGCCAGCAGCGGCGAATGGGGGCGGGGGGGTTACAATGAGCAGTTCTTC. The chain employs TRBV11-1 and TRBJ2-1, with 9 positions matching TRBD2. Trimming removed 5 bases from V and 4 bases from J; junction bases left unmatched: 12. This CDR3 is 17 amino acids long. Germline V gives CDR1 SGHAT, CDR2 FQDESV (reference sequence).